Below, 8 T cell receptor beta chains from the same sample are listed, as sequenced in a study of neurological immune-mediated disorders. TCRdb processed the 5' RACE reads anew with MiXCR; each CDR3 protein has one entry. The sample carries about 70,000 distinct CDR3 sequences, roughly 3.1% recorded once. Specimen: PBMCs. These TCRs come from a woman aged 45-59 years with multiple sclerosis.

The table lists this clonotype with many counts. This sequence joins TRBV3-1 and TRBJ1-1; 10 bases match TRBD1. CDR1 is LGHDT and CDR2 is YNNKEL in the germline V gene (reference sequence). The CDR3 totals 14 residues. Trimming cost V 4 bases and J 2 bases; bases outside gene matches: 1. As DNA, the CDR3 is TGTGCCAGCAGCCGACAGGGGGCTAACACTGAAGCTTTCTTT. Translated, it gives CASSRQGANTEAFF. Supplemented by reference TRBV3-1 and TRBJ1-1, the full variable domain reads DTAVSQTPKYLVTQMGNDKSIKCEQNLGHDTMYWYKQDSKKFLKIMFSYNNKELIINETVPNRFSPKSPDKAHLNLHINSLELGDSAVYFCASSRQGANTEAFFGQGTRLTVV.

This clonotype occurred many times. This rearrangement joins TRBV20-1 to TRBJ1-2; D unresolved. The V gene lost 0 bases and the J gene lost 6 bases, with 5 bases spanning the gap. CDR1 and CDR2 (germline): DFQATT, SNEGSKA (reference sequence). This CDR3 is built from 11 residues. The CDR3 protein is CSARDLDGYTF. CDR3 coding DNA: TGCAGTGCTAGAGATCTGGATGGCTACACCTTC.

This clonotype occurred many times. This chain joins TRBV4-2 and TRBJ2-5; TRBD2 agrees at 9 bases. Trimming at V came to 0 bases and at J to 1 base, leaving 0 bases not matched to a gene. This CDR3 is 15 amino acids long. Germline CDR1 reads LGHNA; CDR2 reads YNFKEQ. CDR3 region: CASSQERGGQETQYF. In nucleotides, the CDR3 is TGTGCCAGCAGCCAAGAGCGGGGGGGCCAAGAGACCCAGTACTTC.

Ten or more counts support this clonotype. V gene TRBV2 combines with J gene TRBJ2-3, with 8 bases that match TRBD2. The CDR3 sequence is 12 residues long. Looked up from germline, CDR1 is SNHLY and CDR2 is FYNNEI. The trim removed 5 bases at V and 8 bases at J, leaving 3 bases unmatched. In DNA, the CDR3 is TGTGCCAGCAGTCGACGGGAGGGTACGCAGTATTTT. Its protein product is CASSRREGTQYF.

There are many counts of this clonotype. The chain carries TRBV7-6 and TRBJ2-1; TRBD2 is a possible D gene (5 bases). The germline CDR1 and CDR2 sequences are SGHVS and FNYEAQ. The CDR3 sequence is 15 residues long. V was clipped by 5 bases and J by 5 bases, with 16 bases between them. CDR3 in amino acids: CASSPTRSVNNEQFF. The CDR3 DNA reads TGTGCCAGCAGCCCCACTAGATCGGTAAACAATGAGCAGTTCTTC.

This clonotype was observed many times. This chain joins TRBV4-3 and TRBJ2-1; weak D call: TRBD2 (6 bases). The CDR3 contains 15 residues. Germline lookup yields CDR1 LGHNA and CDR2 YSLEER. V dropped 7 bases and J dropped 5 bases, with 18 bases sitting between them. CDR3: CASTSTLEGHNEQFF. The CDR3 region has the DNA TGCGCCAGCACCTCGACGTTGGAGGGACACAATGAGCAGTTCTTC.

In its sample, this clonotype was seen a few times. It may be a read error: a sequence one base away is much more abundant. J is TRBJ1-2 and V is TRBV20-1; the match to TRBD1 covers 8 bases. Looked up from germline, CDR1 is DFQATT and CDR2 is SNEGSKA (reference sequence). V lost 7 bases, J lost 2 bases, and 6 bases stayed unmatched. The CDR3 is made up of 13 amino acids. The CDR3 DNA sequence: TGCAGTGAGCCGACAGGGGCCAACTATGGCTACACCTTC. Its translation is CSEPTGANYGYTF.

This clonotype was seen ten or more times. This rearrangement joins TRBV24-1 to TRBJ2-7; no definite D call. V was trimmed by 1 base and J by 4 bases, leaving 4 bases between them. The germline CDR1 and CDR2 sequences are KGHDR and SFDVKD. The CDR3 sequence is 12 residues long. The CDR3 sequence: CATSDFGYEQYF. CDR3 nucleotides: TGTGCCACCAGTGATTTCGGGTACGAGCAGTACTTC.